The rows below give T cell receptor beta chains drawn from one sample of a study of T cell repertoires in cytomegalovirus infection. TCRdb fed the reads into MiXCR, producing one record per CDR3 protein. Among roughly 760,000 distinct CDR3 sequences listed, roughly a third were seen once. Sequencing input: PBMCs. These receptors all come from a human donor in good health (CMV status not recorded). Some clones in this sample may be carry-over from other donors' samples. CDR3s include the opening cysteine and the closing phenylalanine or tryptophan. The order of the fields is clone size, CDR3 length, V gene, D gene, J gene, CDR3 DNA, CDR3 protein. D genes are given only for firm matches. A clone size is listed for some rows: how often the clone was seen (once, few, many), or a class if it is expanded.

>few|17|TRBV12-3/TRBV12-4|TRBD1|TRBJ2-5
TGTGCCAGCAGTTCCGGACAGGGGGCGACAGGGAAGGAGACCCAGTACTTC
CASSSGQGATGKETQYF
>NA|16|TRBV5-1|NA|TRBJ2-3
TGCGCCAGCAGCTCTCTCCGGACCGCCGGCACAGATACGCAGTATTTT
CASSSLRTAGTDTQYF
>NA|16|TRBV28|NA|TRBJ1-5
TGTGCCAGCAGTCCCCGATTCAGGGGCAGCAATCAGCCCCAGCATTTT
CASSPRFRGSNQPQHF
>NA|13|TRBV10-3|NA|TRBJ2-2
TGTGCCATCAGAGTGGGGGCAGCCGGGGAGCTGTTTTTT
CAIRVGAAGELFF
>NA|12|TRBV29-1|NA|TRBJ1-2
TGCAGCGTTGTCCTGGCTATGGGTGGCTACACCTTC
CSVVLAMGGYTF
>NA|13|TRBV29-1|NA|TRBJ2-3
TGCAGCGTTGGGCTAGGGGGCACAGATACGCAGTATTTT
CSVGLGGTDTQYF
>NA|14|TRBV28|NA|TRBJ2-7
TGTGCCAGCACGAGACCACGAGCGAGGAACGAGCAGTACTTC
CASTRPRARNEQYF
>once|11|TRBV5-1|NA|TRBJ2-1
TGCGCCAGCAGCTTGTATACTGAGCAGTTCTTC
CASSLYTEQFF
>many|16|TRBV20-1|NA|TRBJ1-5
TGCAGTGCTAGGGGACCGGGACAATATAGCAATCAGCCCCAGCATTTT
CSARGPGQYSNQPQHF
>few|15|TRBV7-8|NA|TRBJ2-2
TGTGCCAGCAGCTTCTGGGAGATTAACACCGGGGAGCTGTTTTTT
CASSFWEINTGELFF
>NA|14|TRBV19|TRBD2|TRBJ2-1
TGTGCCAGTAGTAGCGGACTAGCCAACAATGAGCAGTTCTTC
CASSSGLANNEQFF
>many|16|TRBV7-2|NA|TRBJ2-5
TGTGCCAGCAGCTTAGCCCCGGGACGACAACGAGAGACCCAGTACTTC
CASSLAPGRQRETQYF
>NA|15|TRBV14|NA|TRBJ1-3
TGTGCCAGCAGCCACCCGGACAGCCCTGGAAACACCATATATTTT
CASSHPDSPGNTIYF
>NA|15|TRBV11-1|TRBD2|TRBJ2-7
TGTGCCAGCAGCTCATTACTAGCGGAGACCTACGAGCAGTACTTC
CASSSLLAETYEQYF
>NA|12|TRBV29-1|NA|TRBJ2-2
TGCAGCGCCGTCCGCTCAACCGGGGAGCTGTTTTTT
CSAVRSTGELFF
>NA|15|TRBV14|NA|TRBJ2-3
TGTGCCAGCAGCCCAGAGACTCTACCCGCAGATACGCAGTATTTT
CASSPETLPADTQYF
>NA|16|TRBV11-2|NA|TRBJ1-4
TGTGCCAGCAGCTTCGGCAGGAGACCAACTAATGAAAAACTGTTTTTT
CASSFGRRPTNEKLFF
>NA|10|TRBV7-9|NA|TRBJ1-1
TGTGCCAGCAGCTTAATAGCAGCTTTCTTT
CASSLIAAFF
>few|14|TRBV25-1|NA|TRBJ2-6
TGTGCCAGCAGTCCCCACGGGGGGGCCAACGTCCTGACTTTC
CASSPHGGANVLTF
>few|17|TRBV7-7|NA|TRBJ2-6
TGTGCTAGCAGCCCAGAGGTGATATACTCTGGGGCCAACGTCCTGACTTTC
CASSPEVIYSGANVLTF
>NA|17|TRBV27|TRBD1|TRBJ1-5
TGTGCCAGCAGTTCAGGGACAGGGGGCCTGTTGGGTCAGCCCCAGCATTTT
CASSSGTGGLLGQPQHF
>few|16|TRBV11-1|TRBD1|TRBJ1-1
TGTGCCAGCAGCTTAACACGGACAGGATTGAACACTGAAGCTTTCTTT
CASSLTRTGLNTEAFF
>few|14|TRBV27|NA|TRBJ1-5
TGTGCCAGCAGTGTCGGGGATAGGAGTCAGCCCCAGCATTTT
CASSVGDRSQPQHF
>few|16|TRBV4-1|NA|TRBJ2-1
TGCGCCAGCAGCCCCTTAAATAGCGGAGGCGGCAATGAGCAGTTCTTC
CASSPLNSGGGNEQFF
>NA|15|TRBV24-1|TRBD2|TRBJ2-3
TGTGCCACCAGTGATCCTAGCGGGGGCACAGATACGCAGTATTTT
CATSDPSGGTDTQYF
>once|15|TRBV28|TRBD1|TRBJ1-2
TGTGCCAGCAGTTTACGGACAGGGTCTAACTATGGCTACACCTTC
CASSLRTGSNYGYTF
>NA|15|TRBV7-6|NA|TRBJ2-5
TGTGCCAGCAGCTTCCCGGGACAACTACAAGAGACCCAGTACTTC
CASSFPGQLQETQYF
>many|14|TRBV27|NA|TRBJ2-1
TGTGCCAGCAGTCAGGGAATTTGGTACAATGAGCAGTTCTTC
CASSQGIWYNEQFF
>few|16|TRBV27|TRBD2|TRBJ2-7
TGTGCCAGTGCCGGGACTAGCGGGGCTAGCTCCTACGAGCAGTACTTC
CASAGTSGASSYEQYF
>NA|15|TRBV2|NA|TRBJ2-7
TGTGCCAGCAGAGGCGAGACCACTTCCTCCTCCGAGCAGTACTTC
CASRGETTSSSEQYF
>NA|17|TRBV7-2|NA|TRBJ2-1
TGTGCCAGCAGCTTAGCTCTTGGGATACACTCCTACAATGAGCAGTTCTTC
CASSLALGIHSYNEQFF
>few|13|TRBV6-5|TRBD1|TRBJ2-5
TGTGCCAGCAAGGGACAGGTGACCGGGACCCAGTACTTC
CASKGQVTGTQYF
>NA|15|TRBV7-4|TRBD1|TRBJ1-1
TGTGCCAGCAGTCGACAGGGGGAACCGAACACTGAAGCTTTCTTT
CASSRQGEPNTEAFF
>NA|15|TRBV19|NA|TRBJ1-5
TGTGCCAGTAGTATTTACCAGGGTTCTAATCAGCCCCAGCATTTT
CASSIYQGSNQPQHF
>few|15|TRBV11-2|TRBD2|TRBJ2-7
TGTGCCAGCGGTCGGACTAGCGGAACATCCTACGAGCAGTACTTC
CASGRTSGTSYEQYF
>NA|11|TRBV19|NA|TRBJ1-1
TGTGCCAGTAGTAGGAGGACGGAAGCTTTCTTT
CASSRRTEAFF
>NA|15|TRBV7-2|TRBD1|TRBJ2-1
TGTGCCAGCAGCTTAGGACAGGGTTTGTACGATGAGCAGTTCTTC
CASSLGQGLYDEQFF
>few|15|TRBV7-9|NA|TRBJ1-1
TGTGCCAGCAGCCCCCCCGAAAGAGGAGGCACTGAAGCTTTCTTT
CASSPPERGGTEAFF
>many|16|TRBV7-2|NA|TRBJ2-1
TGTGCCAGCAGCTTAGTCCCCCGGGGCATATACAATGAGCAGTTCTTC
CASSLVPRGIYNEQFF
>NA|13|TRBV6-5|NA|TRBJ2-6
TGTGCCACCTCTATCCTTGGGTCCAACGTCCTGACTTTC
CATSILGSNVLTF
>NA|16|TRBV27|TRBD1|TRBJ1-2
TGTGCCAGCAGTTTAACCCCCGACAGGGCTAGAGGTGGCTACACCTTC
CASSLTPDRARGGYTF
>NA|15|TRBV28|NA|TRBJ1-2
TGTGCCAGCAGTTCGGGACCGAAGGTTTTCTATGGCTACACCTTC
CASSSGPKVFYGYTF
>NA|14|TRBV30|TRBD2|TRBJ2-3
TGTGCCTGGAGTGTCACGGGGGGGCCAGGTACGCAGTATTTT
CAWSVTGGPGTQYF